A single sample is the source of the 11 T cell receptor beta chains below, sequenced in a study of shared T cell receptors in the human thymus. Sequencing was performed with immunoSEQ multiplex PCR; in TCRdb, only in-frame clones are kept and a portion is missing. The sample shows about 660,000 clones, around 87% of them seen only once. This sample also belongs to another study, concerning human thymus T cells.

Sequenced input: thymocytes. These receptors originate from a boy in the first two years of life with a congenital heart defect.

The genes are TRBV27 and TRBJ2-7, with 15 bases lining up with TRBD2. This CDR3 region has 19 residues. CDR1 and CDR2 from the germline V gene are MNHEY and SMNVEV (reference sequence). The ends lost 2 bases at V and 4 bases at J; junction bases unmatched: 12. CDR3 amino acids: CASSLKGTSGRLRGYEQYF. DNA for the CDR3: TGTGCCAGCAGTTTAAAGGGGACTAGCGGGAGGCTTAGAGGTTACGAGCAGTACTTC.

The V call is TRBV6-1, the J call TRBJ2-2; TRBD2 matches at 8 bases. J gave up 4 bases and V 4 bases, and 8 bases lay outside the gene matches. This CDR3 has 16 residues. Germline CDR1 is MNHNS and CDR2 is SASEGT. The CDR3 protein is CASSGTSGLLTGELFF. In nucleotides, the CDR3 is TGTGCCAGCAGTGGCACTAGCGGACTCCTCACCGGGGAGCTGTTTTTT.

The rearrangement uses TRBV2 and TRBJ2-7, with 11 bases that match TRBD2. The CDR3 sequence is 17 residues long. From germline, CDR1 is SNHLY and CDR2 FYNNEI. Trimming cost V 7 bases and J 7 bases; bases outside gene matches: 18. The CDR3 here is CASNNPPRASGRREQYF. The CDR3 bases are TGTGCCAGCAACAACCCCCCCAGGGCTAGCGGGAGGAGGGAGCAGTACTTC.

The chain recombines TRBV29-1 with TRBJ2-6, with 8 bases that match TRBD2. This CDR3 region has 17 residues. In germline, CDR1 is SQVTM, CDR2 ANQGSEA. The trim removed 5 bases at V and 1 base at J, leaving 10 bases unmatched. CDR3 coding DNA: TGCAGCGTTCCAGCCCGAGCGGGAGTGTCTGGGGCCAACGTCCTGACTTTC. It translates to CSVPARAGVSGANVLTF.

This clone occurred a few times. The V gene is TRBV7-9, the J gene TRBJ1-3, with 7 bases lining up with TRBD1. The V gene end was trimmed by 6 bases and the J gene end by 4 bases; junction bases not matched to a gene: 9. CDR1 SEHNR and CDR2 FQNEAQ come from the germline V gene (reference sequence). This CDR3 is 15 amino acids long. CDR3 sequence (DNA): TGTGCCAGCAGTAGACAGGGACCGACCGGAAACACCATATATTTT. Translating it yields CASSRQGPTGNTIYF.

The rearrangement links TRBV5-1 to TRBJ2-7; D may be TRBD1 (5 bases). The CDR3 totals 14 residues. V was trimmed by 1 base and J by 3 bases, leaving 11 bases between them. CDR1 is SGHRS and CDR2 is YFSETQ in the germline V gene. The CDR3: CASSLLGQDYEQYF. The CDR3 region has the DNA TGCGCCAGCAGCTTGTTGGGGCAGGACTACGAGCAGTACTTC.

This CDR3 reads CASSTQTGNAFEETQYF. The CDR3 region has the DNA TGTGCCAGCAGCACCCAGACAGGGAACGCCTTCGAGGAGACCCAGTACTTC. The V gene is TRBV9, the J gene TRBJ2-5; 7 bases map to TRBD1. The CDR3 has 17 amino acids. J gave up 5 bases and V 4 bases, and 17 bases lay outside the gene matches. CDR1 and CDR2 from the germline V gene are SGDLS and YYNGEE.

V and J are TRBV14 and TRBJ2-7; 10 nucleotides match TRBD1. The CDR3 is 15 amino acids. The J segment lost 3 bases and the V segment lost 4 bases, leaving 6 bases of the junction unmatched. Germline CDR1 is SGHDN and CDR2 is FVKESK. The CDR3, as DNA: TGTGCCAGCAGCCCATTTGGGACAGGGGACTACGAGCAGTACTTC. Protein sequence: CASSPFGTGDYEQYF.

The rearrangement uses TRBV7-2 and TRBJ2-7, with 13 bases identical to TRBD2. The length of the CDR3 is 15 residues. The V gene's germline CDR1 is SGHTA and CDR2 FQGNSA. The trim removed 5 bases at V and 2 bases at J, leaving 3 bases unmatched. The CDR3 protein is CASSPGLAGTYEQYF. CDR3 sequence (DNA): TGTGCCAGCAGCCCGGGACTAGCGGGGACCTACGAGCAGTACTTC. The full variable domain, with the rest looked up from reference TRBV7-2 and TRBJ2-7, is GAGVSQSPSNKVTEKGKDVELRCDPISGHTALYWYRQSLGQGLEFLIYFQGNSAPDKSGLPSDRFSAERTGGSVSTLTIQRTQQEDSAVYLCASSPGLAGTYEQYFGPGTRLTVT.

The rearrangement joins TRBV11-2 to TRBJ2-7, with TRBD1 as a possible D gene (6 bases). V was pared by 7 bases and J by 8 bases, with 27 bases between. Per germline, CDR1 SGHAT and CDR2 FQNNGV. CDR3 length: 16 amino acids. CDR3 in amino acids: CASTRKAGDMRPQQYF. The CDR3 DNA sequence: TGTGCCAGCACCCGAAAGGCAGGGGACATGCGGCCCCAGCAGTACTTC.

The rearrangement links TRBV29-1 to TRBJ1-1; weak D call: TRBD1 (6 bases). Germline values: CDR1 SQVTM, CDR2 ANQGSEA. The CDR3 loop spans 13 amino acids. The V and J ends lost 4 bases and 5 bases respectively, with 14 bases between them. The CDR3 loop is CSVVTLGGTEAFF. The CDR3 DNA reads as TGCAGCGTTGTAACGCTAGGGGGAACTGAAGCTTTCTTT.